The clone carrying this TCR beta chain was picked up one time. These data belong to a study of shared clonotypes between healthy human individuals. The V and J ends lost 2 bases and 4 bases respectively, with 11 bases between them. Germline lookup yields CDR1 MDHEN and CDR2 SYDVKM. The CDR3 runs 14 residues. Libraries were prepared by immunoSEQ multiplex PCR; TCRdb keeps only in-frame clonotypes and omits some of them. The sample gives fewer than 600,000 clones, more than 65% of which show up once; 13% is in the top ten. This chain joins TRBV28 and TRBJ1-1, with D unclear. This receptor was obtained from a woman aged 40 to 50 in good health. Some clones in this sample may be carry-over from other donors' samples. The sequenced material came from PBMCs. The CDR3 spells CASSLVRLATEAFF. The CDR3 DNA is TGTGCCAGCAGTTTAGTAAGGCTGGCCACTGAAGCTTTCTTT.